What follows are 11 T cell receptor beta chains derived from one specimen sequenced in a study of cytomegalovirus exposure and HLA in healthy donors. Both 60 Vbeta primers and 13 Jbeta primers went into the PCR. Generated by immunoSEQ multiplex PCR, the TCRdb table keeps only in-frame clones and is missing some. This sample has approximately 200,000 clones, with around 82% found just once. Sequenced sample: PBMCs. The receptors here all came from a boy between 10 and 17 years old in good health and CMV-seronegative.

The gene calls are TRBV11-2 and TRBJ1-4, with D possibly TRBD1 on 5 matching bases. CDR3 length equals 15 residues. CDR1 and CDR2 from the germline V gene are SGHAT and FQNNGV. V lost 4 bases, J lost 2 bases, and 11 bases lay in between. CDR3 region: CASSSGYLTNEKLFF. DNA of the CDR3: TGTGCCAGCAGCTCAGGGTATCTGACTAATGAAAAACTGTTTTTT.

The V gene is TRBV9, the J gene TRBJ1-2, with 9 positions matching TRBD1. Unmatched junction bases numbered 14, after V lost 0 bases and J lost 8 bases. From germline, CDR1 is SGDLS and CDR2 YYNGEE. The CDR3 sequence is 17 residues long. The CDR3 DNA sequence: TGTGCCAGCAGCGTAGAGCCCCCCGGACAGGGGTTCGGGGGCTACACCTTC. This gives the protein CASSVEPPGQGFGGYTF. The full variable domain, in which reference TRBV9 and TRBJ1-2 provide the parts outside the CDR3, is DSGVTQTPKHLITATGQRVTLRCSPRSGDLSVYWYQQSLDQGLQFLIQYYNGEERAKGNILERFSAQQFPDLHSELNLSSLELGDSALYFCASSVEPPGQGFGGYTFGSGTRLTVV.

The rearrangement links TRBV28 to TRBJ2-7; D remains ambiguous. This CDR3 has 12 residues. Trimming removed 2 bases at V and 7 bases at J, with 9 bases between. Germline CDR1 reads MDHEN; CDR2 reads SYDVKM. CDR3 bases: TGTGCCAGCAGTTTACAGTTCGGGGAGCAGTACTTC. Protein: CASSLQFGEQYF.

This chain uses TRBV7-2 with TRBJ2-3; D is undetermined. Germline V gene data show CDR1 as SGHTA and CDR2 as FQGNSA. The CDR3 covers 12 residues. The V end was cut by 3 bases, the J end by 4 bases, with 5 bases between. In DNA form, the CDR3 reads TGTGCCAGCAGCTTTCAGTCAGATACGCAGTATTTT. Translated: CASSFQSDTQYF.

V gene TRBV6-5 combines with J gene TRBJ1-1; TRBD1 aligns across 7 bases. J lost 0 bases, V lost 7 bases, and 5 bases had no gene match. This CDR3 is 14 amino acids long. The germline CDR1 and CDR2 sequences are MNHEY and SVGAGI. The CDR3 sequence: CASKEDRVNTEAFF. The CDR3 DNA reads TGTGCCAGCAAAGAAGACAGGGTGAACACTGAAGCTTTCTTT.

The genes are TRBV19 and TRBJ2-7; D possibly corresponds to TRBD2 (5 bases). Germline loops: CDR1 LNHDA, CDR2 SQIVND (reference sequence). V was shortened by 7 bases and J by 0 bases, with 13 bases between the two germline ends. The CDR3 contains 14 residues. The DNA for the CDR3 is TGTGCCAGTACCCTCACGGGAAGCTCCTACGAGCAGTACTTC. This sequence encodes CASTLTGSSYEQYF.

The V and J genes are TRBV30 and TRBJ1-2; D is undetermined. This CDR3 contains 13 residues. Trimming removed 5 bases from V and 2 bases from J, with 12 bases in between. Germline V CDR1 and CDR2: GTSNPN, SVGIG (reference sequence). In DNA form, the CDR3 reads TGTGCCTGGGCACCGACACGCAACTATGGCTACACCTTC. Translating it yields CAWAPTRNYGYTF. The complete variable domain, with remaining parts taken from reference TRBV30 and TRBJ1-2, reads SQTIHQWPATLVQPVGSPLSLECTVEGTSNPNLYWYRQAAGRGLQLLFYSVGIGQISSEVPQNLSASRPQDRQFILSSKKLLLSDSGFYLCAWAPTRNYGYTFGSGTRLTVV.

V gene TRBV5-4 combines with J gene TRBJ2-2; 7 bases match TRBD1. This CDR3 comprises 15 residues. CDR1 is SGHNT, CDR2 YYREEE, per germline (reference sequence). The junction had 7 bases not matched to a gene; V was cut back by 5 bases and J by 3 bases. CDR3: CASRPPGTDTGELFF. The CDR3 nucleotides are TGTGCCAGCAGGCCCCCCGGGACAGACACCGGGGAGCTGTTTTTT.

CDR3 DNA: TGTGCCAGCAGCGTAGGTTTAGGGGCGAACACTGAAGCTTTCTTT. It yields the protein CASSVGLGANTEAFF. This rearrangement joins TRBV9 to TRBJ1-1; possibly TRBD1 for D (5 bases). The CDR3 consists of 15 residues. Germline values: CDR1 SGDLS, CDR2 YYNGEE. Trimming took off 0 bases at V and 1 base at J, with 10 bases between the two ends. The variable domain in full, completed from reference TRBV9 and TRBJ1-1, reads DSGVTQTPKHLITATGQRVTLRCSPRSGDLSVYWYQQSLDQGLQFLIQYYNGEERAKGNILERFSAQQFPDLHSELNLSSLELGDSALYFCASSVGLGANTEAFFGQGTRLTVV.

The chain recombines TRBV10-3 with TRBJ1-6, with unresolved D. This CDR3 is 14 amino acids long. Germline V gene data show CDR1 as ENHRY and CDR2 as SYGVKD. The V end lost 8 bases, the J end lost 5 bases, and 13 bases lay between the germline ends. CDR3 sequence (DNA): TGTGCCATCGGGGAGGCTCGGGATAATTCACCCCTCCACTTT. This gives the protein CAIGEARDNSPLHF.

The chain links TRBV19 to TRBJ2-5; 10 bases match TRBD2. CDR1 is LNHDA, CDR2 SQIVND, per germline (reference sequence). J was trimmed by 4 bases and V by 5 bases; bases with no gene match: 10. The CDR3 runs 16 residues. The CDR3 DNA follows: TGTGCCAGTAGTTTTATAGCGGGGGGCCTCAGAGAGACCCAGTACTTC. Amino acid sequence: CASSFIAGGLRETQYF.